The 27 T cell receptor beta chains below all came from one sample that was sequenced in a study of blood T cells in healthy people across ages (dated by TCRdb to about 2015). Receptors were amplified or captured by 5' RACE. A second about 7 to 12 cycle PCR used a sample-barcoded 5' primer and a J-beta primer mix. Through fastp at Q25 and MiXCR, TCRdb rebuilt clones from the public reads, retaining in-frame beta chains. One record per CDR3 amino acid sequence lists the most common genes and DNA. In this sample the table shows 1.8 million or so distinct CDR3 sequences, roughly 43% of which occur a single time. The ten largest clones take up under 25% of the sample. Sequenced input: blood. The receptors were sampled from a human donor in good health.

This clonotype was detected a few times. The CDR3 sequence is CSARDGGRATYNEQFF. The CDR3 DNA is TGCAGTGCTAGAGATGGTGGTAGGGCAACATACAATGAGCAGTTCTTC. This rearrangement joins TRBV20-1 to TRBJ2-1; D unclear. Germline assignment: CDR1 DFQATT and CDR2 SNEGSKA (reference sequence). This CDR3 has 16 residues. V lost 0 bases to trimming and J lost 4 bases, with 16 bases between them.

This chain connects TRBV20-1 to TRBJ2-5, with 11 bases fitting TRBD2. The germline CDR1 and CDR2 sequences are DFQATT and SNEGSKA (reference sequence). V shed 6 bases, J shed 9 bases, and the junction held 12 bases outside the gene matches. The CDR3 is made up of 14 amino acids. The CDR3 loop is CSARVSGRVAAQYF. The DNA for the CDR3 is TGCAGTGCGAGGGTTAGCGGGAGGGTGGCGGCCCAGTACTTC.

The V call is TRBV20-1, the J call TRBJ1-1; D unclear. Germline loops: CDR1 DFQATT, CDR2 SNEGSKA (reference sequence). V was cut by 6 bases and J by 0 bases, with 23 bases left in between. This CDR3 is built from 17 residues. In DNA form, the CDR3 reads TGCAGTGCCTTAGGCATACCGAGACACGACATGAACACTGAAGCTTTCTTT. It translates to CSALGIPRHDMNTEAFF.

The chain carries TRBV29-1 and TRBJ1-1; D not certain. CDR3 length equals 15 residues. CDR1 and CDR2 (germline): SQVTM, ANQGSEA. Trimming shortened V by 3 bases and J by 0 bases, and 14 bases separated the two germline ends. The CDR3 coding sequence is TGCAGCGTTGAGTCTCAGGAGACTGTGAACACTGAAGCTTTCTTT. It yields the protein CSVESQETVNTEAFF.

This chain joins TRBV6-6 and TRBJ1-2; 7 nucleotides agree with TRBD1. V lost 7 bases and J lost 6; bases outside the gene matches: 11. This CDR3 spans 14 amino acids. Per the germline V gene, CDR1 is MNHNY and CDR2 is SVGAGI (reference sequence). The CDR3 nucleotides are TGTGCCAGCACGGCAGGGGGATTGCGTGATGGCTACACCTTC. Its translation: CASTAGGLRDGYTF.

This sequence joins TRBV20-1 and TRBJ1-4, with TRBD1 matching 10 bases. Germline lookup yields CDR1 DFQATT and CDR2 SNEGSKA (reference sequence). V dropped 2 bases and J dropped 8; count of bases not matched to a gene: 2. The CDR3 covers 13 residues. Here the CDR3 reads CSARSDRGEKLFF. The CDR3 nucleotides are TGCAGTGCTAGATCGGACAGGGGGGAAAAACTGTTTTTT.

The chain recombines TRBV19 with TRBJ2-4; TRBD2 is a possible D gene (6 bases). Near its end, the DNA agrees better with TRBJ2-7, so the J call may be wrong. Germline-derived CDR1 and CDR2 are LNHDA and SQIVND (reference sequence). The CDR3 extends over 17 amino acids. The chain's CDR3 is CASSIDGRGFPVYEQYF. In nucleotides, the CDR3 is TGTGCCAGTAGTATAGATGGGCGGGGTTTCCCAGTCTACGAGCAGTACTTC.

This clonotype has more than one count but fewer than ten. DNA of the CDR3: TGCAGTGCTAGAGATCTGGTCGGCTCACCCCTCCACTTT. It encodes CSARDLVGSPLHF. J is TRBJ1-6 and V is TRBV20-1; unclear D gene. Germline lookup yields CDR1 DFQATT and CDR2 SNEGSKA (reference sequence). Between the trimmed V and J ends, which lost 0 bases and 10 bases, there was a span of 10 bases. The CDR3 runs to 13 residues.

In this sample, this clonotype turned up a few times. The chain has TRBV6-5 and TRBJ1-1; 11 bases align to TRBD1. The CDR3 runs 13 residues. J gave up 7 bases and V 9 bases, and 7 bases lay outside the gene matches. The germline V gene has CDR1 MNHEY and CDR2 SVGAGI. The CDR3 here is CASGQGATREAFF. The CDR3 nucleotides are TGTGCCAGTGGACAGGGGGCAACCCGTGAAGCTTTCTTT.

The chain recombines TRBV7-2 with TRBJ2-4, with D perhaps assigned TRBD1 or TRBD2 (5 bases each). The closer fit of TRBJ2-1 to the DNA end suggests the J call may be wrong. Per germline, CDR1 SGHTA and CDR2 FQGNSA. This CDR3 has 16 amino acids. The CDR3 DNA sequence: TGTGCCAGCAGCCGGGGCGGACTCTCAGCCAAAAACATTCAGTTCTTC. It is translated as CASSRGGLSAKNIQFF.

The V call is TRBV11-3, the J call TRBJ2-1, with 7 bases fitting TRBD2. The germline CDR1 and CDR2 sequences are SGHNT and YENEEA. The CDR3 contains 15 residues. J gave up 5 bases and V 2 bases, and 6 bases lay outside the gene matches. In DNA, the CDR3 is TGTGCCAGCAGCTTATACGGGGGGATTAACAATGAGCAGTTCTTC. Amino acid sequence: CASSLYGGINNEQFF.

V is TRBV20-1 and J is TRBJ1-5; tentative D call: TRBD1 (5 bases). V was pared by 7 bases and J by 3 bases, with 19 bases between. This CDR3 spans 15 amino acids. Germline V gene data show CDR1 as DFQATT and CDR2 as SNEGSKA (reference sequence). The CDR3: CSVTPGGAFNQPQHF. CDR3 bases: TGCAGTGTCACCCCCGGGGGAGCCTTCAATCAGCCCCAGCATTTT.

The chain recombines TRBV5-1 with TRBJ2-3, with a possible D match to TRBD1 (5 bases). Germline CDR1 reads SGHRS; CDR2 reads YFSETQ. V lost 4 bases to trimming and J lost 0 bases, with 12 bases between them. CDR3 length: 15 amino acids. Written as DNA, the CDR3 is TGCGCCAGCAGCAGGTGGACATCTAGCACAGATACGCAGTATTTT. Residues: CASSRWTSSTDTQYF.

This clonotype was observed a handful of times. V usage is TRBV5-1 and J usage is TRBJ2-5; 7 bases match TRBD1. Germline-derived CDR1 and CDR2 are SGHRS and YFSETQ. V trimming: 0 bases; J trimming: 2 bases; junction bases outside the gene matches: 4. The CDR3 is 15 amino acids. This CDR3 reads CASSLEGQTQETQYF. CDR3 nucleotides: TGCGCCAGCAGCTTGGAGGGACAGACTCAAGAGACCCAGTACTTC.

The V gene is TRBV4-2, the J gene TRBJ2-7; D possibly corresponds to TRBD1 (6 bases). V shed 0 bases and J shed 2 bases, with 11 bases lying between them. The germline V gene encodes CDR1 LGHNA and CDR2 YNFKEQ. This CDR3 has 15 residues. DNA for the CDR3: TGTGCCAGCAGCCAAGATCTCAACAGGGCCTACGAGCAGTACTTC. Amino acid sequence: CASSQDLNRAYEQYF.

This clonotype occurred a few times. The chain combines TRBV7-6 with TRBJ2-7, with D possibly TRBD2 on 5 matching bases. Trimming left V 4 bases short and J 4 bases short, with 14 bases between. Germline lookup yields CDR1 SGHVS and CDR2 FNYEAQ. The CDR3 sequence is 14 residues long. Written as DNA, the CDR3 is TGTGCCAGCAGCTCAAGCTGGGGAGAATACGAGCAGTACTTC. Translated, it gives CASSSSWGEYEQYF.

This clonotype was observed a handful of times. V and J are TRBV3-1 and TRBJ2-4, with 10 bases lining up with TRBD1. This CDR3 comprises 19 residues. Trimming at V came to 1 base and at J to 1 base, leaving 10 bases not matched to a gene. Germline CDR1 and CDR2: LGHDT and YNNKEL (reference sequence). The DNA of the CDR3 is TGTGCCAGCAGCCAAGGGGGACAGGGGCAACCCCTGGCCAAAAACATTCAGTACTTC. Translated, it gives CASSQGGQGQPLAKNIQYF.

As to this clonotype: A much bigger clone sits one base away, suggesting this may be a read error. The chain employs TRBV5-1 and TRBJ2-5, with a tentative D call TRBD1 (6 bases). This CDR3 has 14 amino acids. V was cut by 4 bases and J by 4 bases, with 14 bases left in between. Germline CDR1 reads SGHRS; CDR2 reads YFSETQ. CDR3 protein: CASSLRGNRETQYF. The CDR3 DNA reads as TGCGCCAGCAGCCTGAGGGGGAACCGAGAGACCCAGTACTTC.

This chain joins TRBV28 and TRBJ1-2; TRBD1 might be the D (6 bases). CDR3 length: 14 amino acids. Germline V gene data show CDR1 as MDHEN and CDR2 as SYDVKM. Trimming stripped 3 bases from V and 2 bases from J, with 10 bases between. This CDR3 is CASSFHGQNYGYTF. The DNA of the CDR3 is TGTGCCAGCAGTTTCCACGGACAGAACTATGGCTACACCTTC.

About this clonotype itself: A clone one base away is much larger, so this may be a read error. The chain employs TRBV4-1 and TRBJ1-6, with D unclear. Looked up from germline, CDR1 is MGHRA and CDR2 is YSYEKL. The CDR3 has 14 residues. Written as DNA, the CDR3 is TGCGCCAGCAGCCAAGAAAGGGAGTTTTCACCCCGCCACTTT. This translates into CASSQEREFSPRHF.

The table lists this clonotype with a few counts. V gene TRBV7-3 combines with J gene TRBJ2-3; D perhaps matches TRBD2 (7 bases). The CDR3 is made up of 15 amino acids. Germline CDR1 is SGHTA and CDR2 is FQGTGA. Trimming took 5 bases from V and 5 from J, leaving 17 bases between them. The CDR3 DNA reads TGTGCCAGCAGCCTAGGTGGGGGGGCGATAGATACGCAGTATTTT. This codes for CASSLGGGAIDTQYF.

The sample holds a few counts of this clonotype. The chain combines TRBV15 with TRBJ1-2; D is perhaps TRBD1 (5 bases). Germline CDR1 and CDR2: LNHNV and YYDKDF (reference sequence). The ends were cut back, 5 bases at V and 5 bases at J, with 18 bases in the middle. The CDR3 is 15 residues long. The CDR3 protein is CATSPSQALGYGYTF. In DNA form, the CDR3 reads TGTGCCACCAGCCCATCACAGGCGCTCGGATATGGCTACACCTTC.

The V and J genes are TRBV6-5 and TRBJ1-5; D may be TRBD1 (6 bases). The CDR3 has 16 residues. The V end was cut by 6 bases, the J end by 6 bases, with 21 bases between. Germline lookup yields CDR1 MNHEY and CDR2 SVGAGI. The DNA for the CDR3 is TGTGCCAGCAGACCGGGGGTTTGGGGGCTTAGTCAGCCCCAGCATTTT. Protein sequence: CASRPGVWGLSQPQHF.

CDR3 in DNA: TGCGCCAGCAGCTTGGATAACGTCGGGGAGACCCAGTACTTC. Amino acid sequence: CASSLDNVGETQYF. This chain uses TRBV5-1 with TRBJ2-5; D unclear. The ends were cut back, 0 bases at V and 5 bases at J, with 11 bases in the middle. Per germline, CDR1 SGHRS and CDR2 YFSETQ. This CDR3 contains 14 residues.

The CDR3 DNA follows: TGTGCCAGCAGTTCTTTCTCCTACTACGAGCAGTACTTC. Protein: CASSSFSYYEQYF. The rearrangement uses TRBV6-2 or TRBV6-3 and TRBJ2-7; unclear D gene. The germline V and J ends were trimmed by 4 bases and 3 bases, with 10 bases remaining between them. Per the germline V gene, CDR1 is MNHEY and CDR2 is SVGEGT. This CDR3 is built from 13 residues.

The J gene is TRBJ1-4, the V gene TRBV6-1; no clear D. Between the trimmed V and J ends, which lost 10 bases and 11 bases, there was a span of 20 bases. This CDR3 contains 13 residues. CDR1 is MNHNS, CDR2 SASEGT, per germline. This CDR3 is CAILETSIWKLFF. The CDR3 DNA reads as TGTGCCATTCTGGAAACCAGTATATGGAAACTGTTTTTT.

The gene calls are TRBV7-2 and TRBJ2-3; 13 nucleotides agree with TRBD2. The V gene's germline CDR1 is SGHTA and CDR2 FQGNSA. The CDR3 extends over 16 amino acids. The V gene end was trimmed by 3 bases and the J gene end by 6 bases; junction bases not matched to a gene: 6. Written as DNA, the CDR3 is TGTGCCAGCAGCTTTACACTAGCGGGGGGGCCCGATACGCAGTATTTT. Translation gives CASSFTLAGGPDTQYF.